The next 26 T cell receptor beta chains were all read from a single sample in a study of blood T cell repertoires in COVID-19. The table came from immunoSEQ multiplex PCR; TCRdb's copy has only in-frame clones and leaves some out. The sample gives roughly 250,000 clones, approximately 85% of which show up once; about 0.9% is in the top ten. The sample comprised peripheral blood. The receptors were gathered from a human donor with COVID-19, enrolled during active disease. The donor label of this sample is uncertain.

V and J are TRBV5-1 and TRBJ1-2, with 7 bases identical to TRBD1. Germline V gene sequence: CDR1 SGHRS, CDR2 YFSETQ. V dropped 4 bases and J dropped 7; count of bases not matched to a gene: 10. This CDR3 contains 14 residues. The CDR3 DNA follows: TGCGCCAGCAGCGCCGAGGGGGCGGTGGGTGGCTACACCTTC. It codes for CASSAEGAVGGYTF.

V usage is TRBV20-1 and J usage is TRBJ1-6, with a possible D match to TRBD1 (6 bases). Germline lookup yields CDR1 DFQATT and CDR2 SNEGSKA (reference sequence). The CDR3 has 14 residues. Between the trimmed V and J ends, which lost 3 bases and 4 bases, there was a span of 10 bases. CDR3 in amino acids: CSASGTQYNSPLHF. The CDR3 DNA follows: TGCAGTGCTAGTGGGACACAGTATAATTCACCCCTCCACTTT.

The V gene is TRBV5-1, the J gene TRBJ1-1; D remains ambiguous. Trimming pared 3 bases from V and 0 bases from J, leaving 15 bases between. CDR1 and CDR2 (germline): SGHRS, YFSETQ. CDR3 length equals 16 residues. The CDR3: CASSYGSRGLNTEAFF. CDR3 nucleotides: TGCGCCAGCAGCTACGGTTCGCGGGGTCTGAACACTGAAGCTTTCTTT.

The chain carries TRBV28 and TRBJ2-1; 7 bases line up with TRBD2. CDR1 and CDR2 (germline): MDHEN, SYDVKM. Trimming removed 3 bases from V and 4 bases from J; junction bases left unmatched: 9. The CDR3 spans 16 residues. As DNA, the CDR3 is TGTGCCAGCAGTTTGTTCGGGGGGAAACCTTACAATGAGCAGTTCTTC. It translates to CASSLFGGKPYNEQFF.

This clone occurred a few times. The chain couples TRBV6-5 to TRBJ2-4; D not resolved. V lost 5 bases, J lost 8 bases, and 13 bases lay in between. This CDR3 is built from 13 residues. Germline CDR1 reads MNHEY; CDR2 reads SVGAGI. CDR3 in amino acids: CASSSSLSHIQYF. The CDR3 region has the DNA TGTGCCAGCAGTAGTAGCTTGAGTCACATTCAGTACTTC.

This clone was seen once. The rearrangement uses TRBV19 and TRBJ2-3; 7 bases map to TRBD1. The CDR3 contains 15 residues. Per the germline V gene, CDR1 is LNHDA and CDR2 is SQIVND (reference sequence). V trimming: 10 bases; J trimming: 1 base; junction bases outside the gene matches: 11. This CDR3 is CATTPDRPRTDTQYF. The CDR3 nucleotides read TGTGCCACCACACCGGACAGGCCACGCACAGATACGCAGTATTTT.

The rearrangement joins TRBV27 to TRBJ2-7; 7 nucleotides match TRBD1. V shed 2 bases and J 7 bases; nucleotides not matched to a gene: 8. The CDR3 consists of 14 residues. In germline, CDR1 is MNHEY, CDR2 SMNVEV (reference sequence). The CDR3 sequence is CASSLRAGGREQYF. The DNA for the CDR3 is TGTGCCAGCAGTTTAAGGGCAGGGGGTAGGGAGCAGTACTTC.

Of note for this clone: Other DNA sequences in this specimen translate into the identical CDR3. The V call is TRBV19, the J call TRBJ2-1, with TRBD2 matching over 12 bases. CDR3 size: 16 residues. The junction had 3 bases not matched to a gene; V was cut back by 5 bases and J by 1 base. The germline gives CDR1 LNHDA, CDR2 SQIVND (reference sequence). The CDR3 sequence: CASSSLAGGSYNEQFF. As DNA, the CDR3 is TGTGCCAGTAGTTCCCTAGCGGGAGGGTCCTACAATGAGCAGTTCTTC.

J is TRBJ2-7 and V is TRBV27; D is possibly TRBD1 (5 bases). From germline, CDR1 is MNHEY and CDR2 SMNVEV (reference sequence). V lost 5 bases and J 6 bases, leaving 17 bases between the germline ends. The CDR3 has 14 amino acids. The CDR3 loop reads CASSQTPQRGEQYF. CDR3 DNA: TGTGCCAGCAGTCAGACGCCCCAAAGGGGCGAGCAGTACTTC.

This clone appeared once. The chain is built from TRBV30 and TRBJ1-2; 7 bases agree with TRBD1. In germline, CDR1 is GTSNPN, CDR2 SVGIG (reference sequence). Trimming at V came to 3 bases and at J to 6 bases, leaving 4 bases not matched to a gene. The CDR3 is made up of 12 amino acids. CDR3 sequence reads: CAWSKGQDGYTF. DNA of the CDR3: TGTGCCTGGAGCAAAGGACAGGATGGCTACACCTTC.

The rearrangement uses TRBV7-3 and TRBJ1-2; TRBD1 might be the D (6 bases). The CDR3 has 15 amino acids. Germline values: CDR1 SGHTA, CDR2 FQGTGA. The ends were cut back, 5 bases at V and 0 bases at J, with 13 bases in the middle. This chain's CDR3 is CASSVPDRSNYGYTF. The CDR3 nucleotides read TGTGCCAGCAGCGTGCCGGACAGATCTAACTATGGCTACACCTTC.

The chain employs TRBV5-5 and TRBJ2-5; D not certain. The ends were cut back, 3 bases at V and 2 bases at J, with 2 bases in the middle. In germline, CDR1 is SGHKS, CDR2 YYEKEE (reference sequence). The length of the CDR3 is 11 residues. The CDR3, as DNA: TGTGCCAGCAGCTCTCAAGAGACCCAGTACTTC. It is translated as CASSSQETQYF.

V usage is TRBV7-2 and J usage is TRBJ2-1; 9 nucleotides match TRBD1. The CDR3 is made up of 18 amino acids. Germline values: CDR1 SGHTA, CDR2 FQGNSA. V trimming: 1 base; J trimming: 4 bases; junction bases outside the gene matches: 11. The CDR3 spells CASSLVSGRGQGYNEQFF. In DNA form, the CDR3 reads TGTGCCAGCAGCTTAGTTTCCGGCCGGGGACAGGGTTACAATGAGCAGTTCTTC.

J is TRBJ2-5 and V is TRBV11-1; 9 nucleotides match TRBD2. The CDR3 runs to 16 residues. Germline CDR1 is SGHAT and CDR2 is FQDESV (reference sequence). The V gene end was trimmed by 6 bases and the J gene end by 5 bases; junction bases not matched to a gene: 13. CDR3 loop: CASRELAGVGWETQYF. CDR3 nucleotide sequence: TGTGCCAGCAGAGAATTAGCGGGAGTGGGATGGGAGACCCAGTACTTC.

The chain has TRBV10-1 and TRBJ2-1; TRBD1 agrees at 8 bases. The junction had 15 bases not matched to a gene; V was cut back by 3 bases and J by 8 bases. CDR1 and CDR2 (germline): WNHNN, SYGVQD (reference sequence). This CDR3 has 17 amino acids. CDR3: CASSDAGQGESLYEQFF. CDR3 in DNA: TGCGCCAGCAGTGACGCAGGACAGGGCGAAAGCTTGTATGAGCAGTTCTTC.

V gene TRBV3-1 (or the pseudogene TRBV3-2) combines with J gene TRBJ2-5; a weak D match, TRBD2 (6 bases). The CDR3 spans 15 residues. Looked up from germline, CDR1 is LGHDT and CDR2 is YNNKEL (reference sequence). Trimming took off 4 bases at V and 5 bases at J, with 17 bases between the two ends. In nucleotides, the CDR3 is TGTGCCAGCAGCCCCCTAGACTCGGGGAGGGAGACCCAGTACTTC. Its translation is CASSPLDSGRETQYF.

The chain couples TRBV10-1 to TRBJ2-3, with a weak D call TRBD1 (6 bases). The germline CDR1 and CDR2 sequences are WNHNN and SYGVQD (reference sequence). The CDR3 covers 16 residues. Trimming cost V 2 bases and J 3 bases, with 15 bases left between them. The CDR3: CASSEAHRVWTDTQYF. The CDR3 nucleotides are TGCGCCAGCAGTGAGGCACACAGGGTGTGGACAGATACGCAGTATTTT.

There are a few counts of this clone. V and J are TRBV5-4 and TRBJ1-1, with D hard to call. Looked up from germline, CDR1 is SGHNT and CDR2 is YYREEE (reference sequence). The CDR3 sequence is 14 residues long. V lost 0 bases to trimming and J lost 3 bases, with 9 bases between them. The chain's CDR3 is CASSLANPDTEAFF. CDR3 nucleotide sequence: TGTGCCAGCAGCTTGGCCAACCCAGACACTGAAGCTTTCTTT.

This rearrangement joins TRBV6-5 to TRBJ2-7; 11 bases line up with TRBD1. The CDR3 has 14 residues. J was trimmed by 9 bases and V by 6 bases; bases with no gene match: 10. Germline V gene sequence: CDR1 MNHEY, CDR2 SVGAGI. The CDR3: CASSRGQGAQRQYF. CDR3 coding DNA: TGTGCCAGCAGCCGAGGACAGGGGGCGCAACGGCAGTACTTC.

Here the CDR3 reads CASRNREGYGYTF. CDR3 DNA sequence: TGTGCCAGCCGAAACAGGGAGGGCTATGGCTACACCTTC. The chain employs TRBV19 and TRBJ1-2; a possible D gene is TRBD1 (6 bases). Germline CDR1 and CDR2: LNHDA and SQIVND (reference sequence). Trimming removed 9 bases at V and 4 bases at J, with 15 bases between. The CDR3 spans 13 residues.

The V gene is TRBV6-2 or TRBV6-3, the J gene TRBJ1-5, with TRBD1 matching over 9 bases. Germline V lookup: CDR1 MNHEY, CDR2 SVGEGT. This CDR3 region has 14 residues. Trimming removed 2 bases from V and 7 bases from J; junction bases left unmatched: 3. The CDR3 is CASSYPGTGQPQHF. The DNA of the CDR3 is TGTGCCAGCAGTTACCCCGGGACAGGGCAGCCCCAGCATTTT.

The V gene is TRBV10-3, the J gene TRBJ1-2, with 8 bases matching TRBD1. The trim removed 7 bases at V and 8 bases at J, leaving 9 bases unmatched. The CDR3 covers 13 residues. Germline-derived CDR1 and CDR2 are ENHRY and SYGVKD. The chain's CDR3 is CAITLGQGGGYTF. The CDR3 DNA reads as TGTGCCATCACTCTAGGACAGGGAGGAGGCTACACCTTC.

The sample holds a few counts of this clone. The genes are TRBV19 and TRBJ2-5; the D is unclear. Germline V gene sequence: CDR1 LNHDA, CDR2 SQIVND (reference sequence). V was cut by 1 base and J by 5 bases, with 14 bases left in between. The CDR3 extends over 15 amino acids. CDR3 amino acids: CASSIVGDLGETQYF. The CDR3 bases are TGTGCCAGTAGTATAGTCGGAGATCTCGGGGAGACCCAGTACTTC.

The gene calls are TRBV5-1 and TRBJ1-2; 7 positions match TRBD1. Germline CDR1 is SGHRS and CDR2 is YFSETQ. CDR3 length equals 14 residues. After removal of 4 bases from V and 7 bases from J, the junction contained 10 bases not matched to a gene. The CDR3 region is CASSTGDLSSGYTF. CDR3 nucleotides: TGCGCCAGCAGCACAGGGGACCTTTCGAGTGGCTACACCTTC.

The V and J genes are TRBV9 and TRBJ1-4; perhaps TRBD1 as D (5 bases). The CDR3 runs 15 residues. Germline V gene sequence: CDR1 SGDLS, CDR2 YYNGEE. Trimming took off 5 bases at V and 8 bases at J, with 19 bases between the two ends. The CDR3: CASSNLRQRPEKLFF. DNA of the CDR3: TGTGCCAGCAGTAATCTCCGACAGCGTCCCGAAAAACTGTTTTTT.

The J gene is TRBJ2-2, the V gene TRBV7-6; TRBD2 agrees at 9 bases. Germline V CDR1 and CDR2: SGHVS, FNYEAQ. V shed 5 bases and J 2 bases; nucleotides not matched to a gene: 6. The length of the CDR3 is 16 residues. The CDR3 DNA is TGTGCCAGCAGCAGAATTAGCGGGAGCAACACCGGGGAGCTGTTTTTT. Its translation is CASSRISGSNTGELFF.